This TCR beta chain was captured in a study of shared clonotypes between healthy human individuals. Assay execution took place at the deep level. The table came from immunoSEQ multiplex PCR; TCRdb's copy has only in-frame clones and leaves some out. The sample lists 2 million to 2.5 million clones; 95% were seen once. In regard to this clone: Its antigen remains unidentified.

V was shortened by 2 bases and J by 4 bases, with 18 bases between the two germline ends. Germline assignment: CDR1 SGHAT and CDR2 FQNNGV. The CDR3 has 16 amino acids. The study's findings and limits: The study found about 5% of naive CD4 clonotypes shared across a handful of donors. Sequencing depth was expected to affect clonotype sharing among donors.

The sample taken for sequencing was naive CD4+ T cells sorted from blood. Noted subset: CD45RA+ positively selected. This TCR came from a man aged 18-30 years in good health. The chain couples TRBV11-2 to TRBJ2-7, with D tentatively TRBD1 (6 bases). CDR3 loop: CASSLRAIQGSYEQYF. The DNA for the CDR3 is TGTGCCAGCAGCTTAAGAGCTATACAGGGTTCGTACGAGCAGTACTTC.